Listed here is a single T cell receptor beta chain. Its target is not known. The study ran its PCR with 60 Vbeta and 13 Jbeta primers. TCRdb's table, derived via immunoSEQ multiplex PCR, lists solely in-frame clones and lacks some. Here the sample spans more than 65,000 clones, approximately 82% being singletons. V lost 0 bases to trimming and J lost 5 bases; unmatched junction nucleotides: 4. The CDR3 loop spans 16 amino acids. CDR1 and CDR2 from the germline V gene are LGHNA and YNFKEQ. The entry originates in a study of cytomegalovirus exposure and HLA in healthy donors. Notes on the study in general: Altogether, more than 150 TCR beta chains were recorded as cytomegalovirus-associated.

Nominally healthy donors provided the samples, though records likely missed some immune exposures. Sequencing was done on a sample of PBMCs. This clonotype was obtained from a man between 18 and 35 years old in good health and CMV-seronegative. The chain joins TRBV4-2 to TRBJ2-1, with TRBD1 identical over 10 bases. CDR3 nucleotides: TGTGCCAGCAGCCAAGATTGGGGGACAGGGGACAATGAGCAGTTCTTC. This codes for CASSQDWGTGDNEQFF.